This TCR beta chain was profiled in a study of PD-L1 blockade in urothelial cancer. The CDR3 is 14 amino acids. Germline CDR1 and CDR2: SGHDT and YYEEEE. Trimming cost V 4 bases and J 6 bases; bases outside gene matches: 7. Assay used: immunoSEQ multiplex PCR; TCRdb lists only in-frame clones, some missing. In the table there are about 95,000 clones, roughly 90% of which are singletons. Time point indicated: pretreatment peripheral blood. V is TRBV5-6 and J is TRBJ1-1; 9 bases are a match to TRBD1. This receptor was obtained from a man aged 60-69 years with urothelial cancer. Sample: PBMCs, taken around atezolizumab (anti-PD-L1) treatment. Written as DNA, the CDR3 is TGTGCCAGCAGCCCTCCACAGGGGGCCGCTGAAGCTTTCTTT. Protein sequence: CASSPPQGAAEAFF.